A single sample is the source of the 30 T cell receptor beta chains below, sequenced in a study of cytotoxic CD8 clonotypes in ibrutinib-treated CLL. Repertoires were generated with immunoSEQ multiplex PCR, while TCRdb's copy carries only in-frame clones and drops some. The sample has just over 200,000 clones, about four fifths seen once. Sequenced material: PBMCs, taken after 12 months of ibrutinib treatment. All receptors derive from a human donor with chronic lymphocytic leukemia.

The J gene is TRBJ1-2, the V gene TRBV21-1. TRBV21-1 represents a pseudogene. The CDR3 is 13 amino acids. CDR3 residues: CASSPTPGNGYTF. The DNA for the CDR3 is TGTGCCAGCAGCCCTACGCCGGGAAACGGCTACACCTTC.

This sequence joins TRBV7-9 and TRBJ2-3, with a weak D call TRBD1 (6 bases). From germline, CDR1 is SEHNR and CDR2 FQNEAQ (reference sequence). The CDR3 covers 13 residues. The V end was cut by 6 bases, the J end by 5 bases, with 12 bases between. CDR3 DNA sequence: TGTGCCAGCAGATCTACAGGGATAGATACGCAGTATTTT. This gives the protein CASRSTGIDTQYF.

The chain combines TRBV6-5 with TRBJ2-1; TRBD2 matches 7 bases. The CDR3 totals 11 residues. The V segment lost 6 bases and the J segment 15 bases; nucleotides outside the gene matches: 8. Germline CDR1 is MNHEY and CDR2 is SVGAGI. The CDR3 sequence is CASSLGGGWFF. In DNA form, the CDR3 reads TGTGCCAGCAGCCTGGGGGGGGGTTGGTTCTTC.

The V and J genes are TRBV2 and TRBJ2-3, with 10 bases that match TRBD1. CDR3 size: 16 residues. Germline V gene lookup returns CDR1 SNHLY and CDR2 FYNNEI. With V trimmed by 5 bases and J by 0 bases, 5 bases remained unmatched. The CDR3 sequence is CASSSGQGGSTDTQYF. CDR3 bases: TGTGCCAGCAGTTCAGGACAGGGGGGGAGCACAGATACGCAGTATTTT.

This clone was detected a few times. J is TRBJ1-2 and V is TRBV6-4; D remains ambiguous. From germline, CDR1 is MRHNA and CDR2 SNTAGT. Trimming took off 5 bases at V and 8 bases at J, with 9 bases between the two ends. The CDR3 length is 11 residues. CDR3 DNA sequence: TGTGCCAGCAGTAGGGCCTACGGCTACACCTTC. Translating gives CASSRAYGYTF.

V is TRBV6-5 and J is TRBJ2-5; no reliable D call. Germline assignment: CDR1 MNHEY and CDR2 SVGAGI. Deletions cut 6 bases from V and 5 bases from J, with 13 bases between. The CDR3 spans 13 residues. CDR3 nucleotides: TGTGCCAGCAGCCTGACACATCAGGAGACCCAGTACTTC. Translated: CASSLTHQETQYF.

CDR3 sequence: CASSFRQGFTDTQYF. The CDR3 nucleotides read TGTGCCAGCAGTTTCCGACAGGGATTCACAGATACGCAGTATTTT. J is TRBJ2-3 and V is TRBV27; TRBD1 matches 7 bases. The CDR3 runs 15 residues. Germline V gene data show CDR1 as MNHEY and CDR2 as SMNVEV (reference sequence). V lost 3 bases to trimming and J lost 2 bases; unmatched junction nucleotides: 5.

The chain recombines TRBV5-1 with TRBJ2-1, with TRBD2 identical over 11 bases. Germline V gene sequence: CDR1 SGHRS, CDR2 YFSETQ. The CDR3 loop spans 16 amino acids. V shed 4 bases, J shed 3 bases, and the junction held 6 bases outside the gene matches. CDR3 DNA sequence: TGCGCCAGCAGCACCGGGACTAGCGGATACTACAATGAGCAGTTCTTC. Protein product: CASSTGTSGYYNEQFF.

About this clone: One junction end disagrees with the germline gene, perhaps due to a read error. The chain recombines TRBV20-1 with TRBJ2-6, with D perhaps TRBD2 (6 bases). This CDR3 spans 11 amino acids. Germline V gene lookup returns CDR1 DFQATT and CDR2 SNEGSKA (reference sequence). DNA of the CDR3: TGCAGTGCTAGGGGGGGCAACGTCCTGACTTTC. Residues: CSARGGNVLTF.

CDR3 DNA: TGCGCCAGCAGTGACTCGGACAGGTCCGACTACTATGGCTACACCTTC. The encoded protein is CASSDSDRSDYYGYTF. This chain links TRBV10-1 with TRBJ1-2; TRBD1 aligns across 7 bases. Germline values: CDR1 WNHNN, CDR2 SYGVQD (reference sequence). The trim removed 3 bases at V and 3 bases at J, leaving 10 bases unmatched. This CDR3 comprises 16 residues.

CDR3 loop: CASSSGTGAGNTIYF. The CDR3 coding sequence is TGTGCCAGCAGTTCCGGGACAGGGGCTGGAAACACCATATATTTT. The chain links TRBV27 to TRBJ1-3; TRBD1 matches 10 bases. Trimming took 4 bases from V and 2 from J; bases not matched to a gene: 2. CDR1 and CDR2 from the germline V gene are MNHEY and SMNVEV (reference sequence). The CDR3 spans 15 residues.

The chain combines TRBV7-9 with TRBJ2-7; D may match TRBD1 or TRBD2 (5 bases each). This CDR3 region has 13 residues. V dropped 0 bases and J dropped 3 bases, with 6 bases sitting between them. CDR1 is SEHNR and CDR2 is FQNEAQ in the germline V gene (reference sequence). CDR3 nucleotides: TGTGCCAGCAGCTTAGCGGGGGACTACGAGCAGTACTTC. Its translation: CASSLAGDYEQYF. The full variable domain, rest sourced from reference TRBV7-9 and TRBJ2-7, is DTGVSQNPRHKITKRGQNVTFRCDPISEHNRLYWYRQTLGQGPEFLTYFQNEAQLEKSRLLSDRFSAERPKGSFSTLEIQRTEQGDSAMYLCASSLAGDYEQYFGPGTRLTVT.

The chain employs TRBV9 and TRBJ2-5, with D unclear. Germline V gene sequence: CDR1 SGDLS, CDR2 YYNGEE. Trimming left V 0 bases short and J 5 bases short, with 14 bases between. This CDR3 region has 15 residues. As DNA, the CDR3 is TGTGCCAGCAGCGTAGGATCGACTTTTGGGGAGACCCAGTACTTC. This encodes CASSVGSTFGETQYF. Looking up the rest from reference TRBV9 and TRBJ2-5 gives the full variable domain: DSGVTQTPKHLITATGQRVTLRCSPRSGDLSVYWYQQSLDQGLQFLIQYYNGEERAKGNILERFSAQQFPDLHSELNLSSLELGDSALYFCASSVGSTFGETQYFGPGTRLLVL.

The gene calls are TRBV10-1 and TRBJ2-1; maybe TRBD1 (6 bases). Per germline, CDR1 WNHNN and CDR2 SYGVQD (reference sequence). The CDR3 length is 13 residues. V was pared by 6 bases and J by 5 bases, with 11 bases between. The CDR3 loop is CASRGTNNNEQFF. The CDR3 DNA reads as TGCGCCAGCAGGGGGACAAACAACAATGAGCAGTTCTTC.

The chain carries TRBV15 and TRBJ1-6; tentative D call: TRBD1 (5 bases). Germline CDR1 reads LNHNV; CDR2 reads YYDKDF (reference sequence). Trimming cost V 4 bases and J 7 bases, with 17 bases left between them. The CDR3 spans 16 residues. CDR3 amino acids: CATSTPMGRGNSPLHF. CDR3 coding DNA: TGTGCCACCAGCACCCCAATGGGACGAGGAAATTCACCCCTCCACTTT.

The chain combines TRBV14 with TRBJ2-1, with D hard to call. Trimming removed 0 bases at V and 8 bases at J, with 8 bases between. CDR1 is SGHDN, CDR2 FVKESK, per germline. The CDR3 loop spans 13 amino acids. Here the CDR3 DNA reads TGTGCCAGCAGCCAAGATGTATCGGATGAGCAGTTCTTC. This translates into CASSQDVSDEQFF.

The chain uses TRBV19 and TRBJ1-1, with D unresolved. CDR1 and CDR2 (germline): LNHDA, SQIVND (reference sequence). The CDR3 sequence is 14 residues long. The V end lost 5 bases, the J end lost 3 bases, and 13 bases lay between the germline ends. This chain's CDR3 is CASSYGPRYTEAFF. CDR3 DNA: TGTGCCAGTAGTTATGGCCCCAGGTACACTGAAGCTTTCTTT.

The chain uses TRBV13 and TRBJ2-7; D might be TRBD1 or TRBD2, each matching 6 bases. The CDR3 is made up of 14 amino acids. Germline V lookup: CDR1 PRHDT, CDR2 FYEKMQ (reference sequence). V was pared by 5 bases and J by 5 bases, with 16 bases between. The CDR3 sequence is CASSTSRGANEQYF. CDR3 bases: TGTGCCAGCAGCACTTCGAGGGGGGCTAACGAGCAGTACTTC.

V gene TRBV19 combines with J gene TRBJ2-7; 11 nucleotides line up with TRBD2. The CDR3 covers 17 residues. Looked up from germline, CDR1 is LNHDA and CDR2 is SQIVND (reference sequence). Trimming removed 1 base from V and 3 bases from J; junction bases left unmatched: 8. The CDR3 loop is CASSIGLAGRGYYEQYF. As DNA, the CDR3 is TGTGCCAGTAGTATAGGACTAGCGGGAAGGGGTTACTACGAGCAGTACTTC.

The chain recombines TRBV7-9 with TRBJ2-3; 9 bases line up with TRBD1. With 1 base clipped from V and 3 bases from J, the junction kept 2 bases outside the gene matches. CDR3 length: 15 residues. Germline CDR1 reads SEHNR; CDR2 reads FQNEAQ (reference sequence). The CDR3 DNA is TGTGCCAGCAGCTTAGGGGACAGGGTGACAGATACGCAGTATTTT. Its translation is CASSLGDRVTDTQYF.

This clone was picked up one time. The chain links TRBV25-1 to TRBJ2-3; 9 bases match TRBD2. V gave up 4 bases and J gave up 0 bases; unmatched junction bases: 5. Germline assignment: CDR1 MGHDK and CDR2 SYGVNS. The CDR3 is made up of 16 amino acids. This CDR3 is CASSVGGGASTDTQYF. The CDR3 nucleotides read TGTGCCAGCAGTGTAGGCGGGGGGGCCAGCACAGATACGCAGTATTTT. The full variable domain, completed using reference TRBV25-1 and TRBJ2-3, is EADIYQTPRYLVIGTGKKITLECSQTMGHDKMYWYQQDPGMELHLIHYSYGVNSTEKGDLSSESTVSRIRTEHFPLTLESARPSHTSQYLCASSVGGGASTDTQYFGPGTRLTVL.

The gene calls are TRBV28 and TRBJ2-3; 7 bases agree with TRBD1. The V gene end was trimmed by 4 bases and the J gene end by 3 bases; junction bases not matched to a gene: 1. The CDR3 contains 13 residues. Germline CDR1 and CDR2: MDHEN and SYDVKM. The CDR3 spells CASSSGQTDTQYF. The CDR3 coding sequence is TGTGCCAGCAGTTCGGGACAGACAGATACGCAGTATTTT.

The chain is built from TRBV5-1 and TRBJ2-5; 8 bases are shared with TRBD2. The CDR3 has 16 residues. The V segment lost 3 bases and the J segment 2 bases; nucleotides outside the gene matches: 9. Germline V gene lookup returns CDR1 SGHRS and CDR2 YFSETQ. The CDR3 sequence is CASSSVMTSAQETQYF. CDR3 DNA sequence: TGCGCCAGCAGCTCCGTTATGACTAGCGCGCAAGAGACCCAGTACTTC.

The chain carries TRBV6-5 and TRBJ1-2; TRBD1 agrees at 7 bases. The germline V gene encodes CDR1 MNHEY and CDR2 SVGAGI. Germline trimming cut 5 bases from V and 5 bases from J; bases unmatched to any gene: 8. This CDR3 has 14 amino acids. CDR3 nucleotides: TGTGCCAGCAGTCCGACAGGGTTGAATTATGGCTACACCTTC. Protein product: CASSPTGLNYGYTF.

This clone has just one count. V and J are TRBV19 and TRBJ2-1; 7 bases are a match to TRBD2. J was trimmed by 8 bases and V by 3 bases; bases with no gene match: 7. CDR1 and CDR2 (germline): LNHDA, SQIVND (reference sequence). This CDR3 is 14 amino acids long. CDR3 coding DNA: TGTGCCAGTAGTATTTTGGGAGGGTTCGATGAGCAGTTCTTC. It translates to CASSILGGFDEQFF.

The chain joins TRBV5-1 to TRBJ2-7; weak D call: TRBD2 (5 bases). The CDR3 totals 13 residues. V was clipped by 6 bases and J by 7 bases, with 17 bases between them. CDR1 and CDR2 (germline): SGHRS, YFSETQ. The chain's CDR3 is CASNPAAPGEQYF. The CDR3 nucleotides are TGCGCCAGCAACCCGGCGGCCCCGGGGGAGCAGTACTTC.

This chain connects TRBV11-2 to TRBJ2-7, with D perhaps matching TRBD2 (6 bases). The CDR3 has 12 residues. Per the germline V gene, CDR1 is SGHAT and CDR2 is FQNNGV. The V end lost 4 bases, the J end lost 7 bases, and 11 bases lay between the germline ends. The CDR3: CASSSEGPEQYF. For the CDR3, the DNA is TGTGCCAGCAGCTCGGAGGGGCCTGAGCAGTACTTC.

CDR3 DNA sequence: TGTGCCAGCAGCGCACAGGGGAGCACAGATACGCAGTATTTT. This translates into CASSAQGSTDTQYF. This rearrangement joins TRBV6-5 to TRBJ2-3; 7 bases fit TRBD1. Germline trimming cut 6 bases from V and 0 bases from J; bases unmatched to any gene: 3. The CDR3 runs 14 residues. From germline, CDR1 is MNHEY and CDR2 SVGAGI.

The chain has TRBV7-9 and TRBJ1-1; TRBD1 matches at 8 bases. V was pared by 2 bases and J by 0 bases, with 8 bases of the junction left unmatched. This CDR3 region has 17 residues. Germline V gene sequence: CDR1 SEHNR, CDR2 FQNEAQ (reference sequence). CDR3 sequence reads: CASSLLLTGAVNTEAFF. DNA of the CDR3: TGTGCCAGCAGCTTACTCTTGACAGGGGCCGTGAACACTGAAGCTTTCTTT.

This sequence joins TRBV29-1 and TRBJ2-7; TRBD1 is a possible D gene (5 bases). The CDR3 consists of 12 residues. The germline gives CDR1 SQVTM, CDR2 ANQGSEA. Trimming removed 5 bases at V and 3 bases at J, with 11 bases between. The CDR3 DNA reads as TGCAGCGTTTCAGTTCAGGGCTACGAGCAGTACTTC. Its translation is CSVSVQGYEQYF.